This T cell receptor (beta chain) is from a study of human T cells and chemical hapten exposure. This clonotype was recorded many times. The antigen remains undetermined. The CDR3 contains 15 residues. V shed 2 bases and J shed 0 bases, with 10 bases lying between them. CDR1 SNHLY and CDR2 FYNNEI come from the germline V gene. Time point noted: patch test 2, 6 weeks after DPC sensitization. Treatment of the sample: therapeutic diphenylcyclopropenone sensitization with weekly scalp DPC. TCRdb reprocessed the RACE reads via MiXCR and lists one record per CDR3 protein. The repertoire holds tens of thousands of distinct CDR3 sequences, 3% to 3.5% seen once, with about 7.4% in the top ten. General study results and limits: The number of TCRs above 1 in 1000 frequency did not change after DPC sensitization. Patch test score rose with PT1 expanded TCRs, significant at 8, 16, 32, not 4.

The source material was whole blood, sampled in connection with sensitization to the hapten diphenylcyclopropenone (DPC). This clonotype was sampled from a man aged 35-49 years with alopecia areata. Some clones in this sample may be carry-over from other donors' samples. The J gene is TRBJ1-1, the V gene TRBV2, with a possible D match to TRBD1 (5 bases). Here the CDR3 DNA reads TGTGCCAGCAGTGAATGGGGCCAGCTGAACACTGAAGCTTTCTTT. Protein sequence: CASSEWGQLNTEAFF.